This TCR beta chain was identified in a study of vaccination and CD4 T cells after COVID-19. The Oncomine TCR Beta short-read assay generated sequence data from the DNA of cultured CD4+ T cells. Cultured CD4+ T cells yielded the extracted genomic DNA. TCRdb reprocessed the PCR reads via MiXCR and lists one record per CDR3 protein. The sample yields about 5,700 distinct CDR3 sequences, approximately 35% seen once. Study results and caveats: When vaccine-specific clones from convalescent patients were examined, 304 of 307 were spike mono-reactive. Convalescent patients displayed a median around 86% of reactive clones emerging only post-vaccination.

This clonotype was observed a few times. Antigen unknown. Indicated treatment: roughly 10-day PBMC culture with coronavirus spike peptide pools or control peptides (ViraFEST assay). One should note that the unexposed donor's CD4+ T cells were collected before the COVID-19 pandemic (2011-2018). CDR1 MNHEY and CDR2 SMNVEV come from the germline V gene (reference sequence). The CDR3 length is 13 residues. V was clipped by 0 bases and J by 0 bases, with 2 bases between them. The source material was CD4+ T cells from blood, cultured in vitro. This sequence originates from a human donor in good health. The V gene is TRBV27, the J gene TRBJ2-5, with D uncertain. The CDR3 bases are TGTGCCAGCAGTTTATCATACCAAGAGACCCAGTACTTC. Translation: CASSLSYQETQYF.